This entry lists 17 T cell receptor beta chains sequenced from one sample in a study of blood T cells in healthy people across ages. Primed by a sample-barcoded 5' primer and a J-beta primer mix, a second PCR proceeded for roughly 6 to 12 cycles. TCRdb re-analysed the 5' RACE reads in MiXCR, keeping a single row per CDR3 protein. The sample gives approximately 800,000 distinct CDR3 sequences, roughly 25% of which show up once; more than 3% is in the top ten. The data also belong to a second study, concerning T cells of mothers and their children.

The sequencing input was blood. The receptor source for this set is a boy aged 5-17 years in good health.

The chain employs TRBV12-3 or TRBV12-4 and TRBJ1-2, with 9 bases matching TRBD1. This CDR3 region has 15 residues. The V and J ends lost 5 bases and 4 bases, in that order; junction bases with no gene match: 8. CDR3 in DNA: TGTGCCAGCAGTGTGGGACAGGGCGAGATCTATGGCTACACCTTC. Encoded protein: CASSVGQGEIYGYTF.

The V gene is TRBV28, the J gene TRBJ2-5; 7 bases map to TRBD2. With 5 bases clipped from V and 10 bases from J, the junction kept 16 bases outside the gene matches. The germline V gene encodes CDR1 MDHEN and CDR2 SYDVKM. This CDR3 region has 15 residues. The CDR3 loop is CASSRGPIQAGNQYF. CDR3 in DNA: TGTGCCAGCAGTAGGGGCCCCATCCAAGCGGGAAACCAGTACTTC. The full variable domain, with the rest looked up from reference TRBV28 and TRBJ2-5, is DVKVTQSSRYLVKRTGEKVFLECVQDMDHENMFWYRQDPGLGLRLIYFSYDVKMKEKGDIPEGYSVSREKKERFSLILESASTNQTSMYLCASSRGPIQAGNQYFGPGTRLLVL.

The J gene is TRBJ2-7, the V gene TRBV7-2; no clear D gene. V lost 5 bases, J lost 8 bases, and 10 bases lay in between. The germline gives CDR1 SGHTA, CDR2 FQGNSA. The CDR3 is 11 amino acids. CDR3 sequence: CASSPGVQQYF. The CDR3, as DNA: TGTGCCAGCAGCCCTGGGGTCCAGCAGTACTTC.

This clonotype showed up just a few times. This chain uses TRBV7-9 with TRBJ1-1, with D possibly matching TRBD1 (5 bases). There are 15 residues in the CDR3. Germline V gene lookup returns CDR1 SEHNR and CDR2 FQNEAQ (reference sequence). V lost 7 bases and J lost 1, with 16 bases in between. The CDR3 reads CASIPVGGWNTEAFF. The CDR3 nucleotides read TGTGCCAGCATCCCTGTCGGGGGATGGAACACTGAAGCTTTCTTT.

This clonotype occurred a few times. The chain joins TRBV5-1 to TRBJ2-2; no firm D call. Germline lookup yields CDR1 SGHRS and CDR2 YFSETQ. The CDR3 sequence is 15 residues long. Trimming removed 6 bases at V and 6 bases at J, with 18 bases between. For the CDR3, the DNA is TGCGCCAGCACCCCTCCGGGTTCCCCACCCGGGGAGCTGTTTTTT. Translation: CASTPPGSPPGELFF.

The chain couples TRBV4-2 to TRBJ2-1, with a weak D call TRBD2 (5 bases). The ends were cut back, 2 bases at V and 0 bases at J, with 11 bases in the middle. The length of the CDR3 is 16 residues. CDR1 LGHNA and CDR2 YNFKEQ come from the germline V gene. CDR3 nucleotides: TGTGCCAGCAGCCAAATGGGAGCGAGCTCCTACAATGAGCAGTTCTTC. Translation gives CASSQMGASSYNEQFF.

The chain recombines TRBV20-1 with TRBJ2-3; TRBD2 aligns across 8 bases. V shed 4 bases and J 2 bases; nucleotides not matched to a gene: 2. Germline loops: CDR1 DFQATT, CDR2 SNEGSKA (reference sequence). The CDR3 consists of 13 residues. As DNA, the CDR3 is TGCAGTGCTACCGGGAGGGTCACAGATACGCAGTATTTT. Its protein product is CSATGRVTDTQYF.

This clonotype was seen only a few times. The rearrangement joins TRBV4-3 to TRBJ2-7; 8 bases agree with TRBD2. Per the germline V gene, CDR1 is LGHNA and CDR2 is YSLEER. J was trimmed by 8 bases and V by 0 bases; bases with no gene match: 6. This CDR3 has 14 amino acids. CDR3 bases: TGCGCCAGCAGCCAAGATCGGACTAGCTGGCAGCAGTACTTC. Translating it yields CASSQDRTSWQQYF.

This chain links TRBV4-3 with TRBJ1-4, with D unclear. Trimming took off 0 bases at V and 7 bases at J, with 15 bases between the two ends. The CDR3 has 16 amino acids. Germline loops: CDR1 LGHNA, CDR2 YSLEER. The CDR3 DNA reads as TGCGCCAGCAGCCAAGACCCCAGTACCATCGGTGAAAAACTGTTTTTT. Its protein is CASSQDPSTIGEKLFF.

The chain joins TRBV10-3 to TRBJ2-5; TRBD2 might be the D (6 bases). CDR3 length: 14 residues. Germline values: CDR1 ENHRY, CDR2 SYGVKD. V was trimmed by 3 bases and J by 3 bases, leaving 11 bases between them. CDR3 sequence reads: CAISDVGGEETQYF. Written as DNA, the CDR3 is TGTGCCATCAGTGACGTTGGAGGGGAAGAGACCCAGTACTTC.

In its sample, this clonotype was seen a few times. The gene calls are TRBV6-1 and TRBJ2-1; D is perhaps TRBD2 (5 bases). V was shortened by 7 bases and J by 4 bases, with 17 bases between the two germline ends. This CDR3 comprises 15 residues. The germline V gene encodes CDR1 MNHNS and CDR2 SASEGT. CDR3 sequence reads: CASKVEGGMYNEQFF. The DNA for the CDR3 is TGTGCCAGCAAAGTAGAGGGTGGCATGTACAATGAGCAGTTCTTC.

A few counts support this clonotype. The CDR3 sequence is CASSLSSGGAGTDTQYF. DNA of the CDR3: TGTGCCAGCAGTTTGAGTAGCGGGGGGGCAGGCACAGATACGCAGTATTTT. The genes are TRBV12-3 or TRBV12-4 and TRBJ2-3, with TRBD2 identical over 11 bases. V shed 3 bases and J 1 base; nucleotides not matched to a gene: 6. The CDR3 is made up of 17 amino acids.

This clonotype occurred a few times. The chain couples TRBV10-3 to TRBJ2-7; 10 positions match TRBD2. This CDR3 comprises 15 residues. After removal of 0 bases from V and 4 bases from J, the junction contained 3 bases not matched to a gene. Germline CDR1 ENHRY, CDR2 SYGVKD. CDR3 residues: CAISESLAGDYEQYF. The CDR3 DNA follows: TGTGCCATCAGTGAGTCGCTAGCGGGAGATTACGAGCAGTACTTC.

This clonotype was seen only a few times. This chain uses TRBV29-1 with TRBJ2-3, with D perhaps being TRBD1 or TRBD2 (5 bases each). V dropped 2 bases and J dropped 10 bases, with 16 bases sitting between them. Germline V gene sequence: CDR1 SQVTM, CDR2 ANQGSEA. The CDR3 runs to 13 residues. The CDR3 sequence: CSVESRGSFAQYF. The CDR3 bases are TGCAGCGTTGAATCGAGGGGTTCCTTTGCGCAGTATTTT.

This clonotype has only a few counts. This rearrangement joins TRBV4-2 to TRBJ2-7; 8 bases are a match to TRBD1. The CDR3 sequence is 16 residues long. Germline V lookup: CDR1 LGHNA, CDR2 YNFKEQ. With V trimmed by 1 base and J by 9 bases, 14 bases remained unmatched. The CDR3 coding sequence is TGTGCCAGCAGCCAAGTTGACACCGGGACAGGCATCGGGCAGTACTTC. It codes for CASSQVDTGTGIGQYF.

The chain links TRBV6-2 or TRBV6-3 to TRBJ2-7; the match to TRBD1 covers 8 bases. This CDR3 comprises 15 residues. Germline lookup yields CDR1 MNHEY and CDR2 SVGEGT. V lost 1 base, J lost 6 bases, and 8 bases stayed unmatched. The CDR3 loop is CASSYYGTGTSEQYF. The CDR3, as DNA: TGTGCCAGCAGTTACTATGGGACAGGAACGAGCGAGCAGTACTTC.

This clonotype was seen more than once but under ten times. The chain has TRBV10-3 and TRBJ2-2, with 10 bases that match TRBD1. The CDR3 runs 16 residues. V shed 3 bases and J 4 bases; nucleotides not matched to a gene: 5. Looked up from germline, CDR1 is ENHRY and CDR2 is SYGVKD. CDR3 DNA sequence: TGTGCCATCAGTGACCCGACAGGGGGCTTCACCGGGGAGCTGTTTTTT. Its translation is CAISDPTGGFTGELFF.